One sample yielded the 2 T cell receptor beta chains listed below, sequenced in a study of blood T cells in healthy people across ages. Primed by a sample-barcoded 5' primer and a J-beta primer mix, a second PCR proceeded for about 6 to 12 cycles. TCRdb fed the 5' RACE reads into MiXCR, producing one record per CDR3 protein. The top ten clones hold roughly 26% of a sample with approximately 790,000 distinct CDR3 sequences, around 62% of them seen once. The specimen sequenced was blood. These receptors were obtained from a young man in good health.

This chain joins TRBV29-1 and TRBJ1-1; D gene ambiguous. V was clipped by 5 bases and J by 1 base, with 11 bases between them. Germline V gene data show CDR1 as SQVTM and CDR2 as ANQGSEA. The CDR3 loop spans 13 amino acids. This CDR3 reads CSVFPGGNTEAFF. The CDR3, as DNA: TGCAGCGTTTTCCCGGGAGGGAACACTGAAGCTTTCTTT. The full variable domain, with the rest looked up from reference TRBV29-1 and TRBJ1-1, is SAVISQKPSRDICQRGTSLTIQCQVDSQVTMMFWYRQQPGQSLTLIATANQGSEATYESGFVIDKFPISRPNLTFSTLTVSNMSPEDSSIYLCSVFPGGNTEAFFGQGTRLTVV.

This clonotype has only a few counts. V gene TRBV4-3 combines with J gene TRBJ2-5; 7 positions match TRBD1. This CDR3 comprises 14 residues. The ends lost 3 bases at V and 0 bases at J; junction bases unmatched: 1. The germline V gene has CDR1 LGHNA and CDR2 YSLEER. The CDR3 sequence is CASSHRGYQETQYF. The CDR3 DNA follows: TGCGCCAGCAGCCACAGGGGGTACCAAGAGACCCAGTACTTC.